These 26 T cell receptor beta chains came from one sample sequenced in a study of T cell clonality in common variable immunodeficiency. The repertoire was sequenced with immunoSEQ multiplex PCR; TCRdb's copy has only in-frame clones and lacks some. The sample was found to contain about 45,000 clones, and every one recurs. Specimen: peripheral blood mononuclear cells. All receptors derive from a person aged 18 to 70 in good health.

This clone was seen at least ten times. The CDR3 reads CASSPSPGTGTEQYF. CDR3 DNA, as far as it was read: TGTGCCAGCAGCCCTAGCCCCGGGACAGGGACCGAG. V and J are TRBV7-2 and TRBJ2-7, with 9 bases fitting TRBD1. The sequenced fragment ends 3 residues before the CDR3 boundary, so the rest is inferred from the germline J gene. CDR1 SGHTA and CDR2 FQGNSA come from the germline V gene. CDR3 length: 15 amino acids. V was clipped by 5 bases and J by 6 bases; unmatched bases: 11.

This clone was recorded at least ten times. The read ends 3 residues early relative to the CDR3; the germline J gene fills the gap. V gene TRBV9 combines with J gene TRBJ2-6; maybe TRBD1 (5 bases). CDR3 length equals 15 residues. The V end lost 7 bases, the J end lost 5 bases, and 16 bases lay between the germline ends. The germline CDR1 and CDR2 sequences are SGDLS and YYNGEE. The sequenced part of the CDR3 DNA is TGTGCCAGCGCAGCGTATCCAGGGTGGGCCAACGTC. This encodes CASAAYPGWANV. The entire CDR3 protein reads CASAAYPGWANVLTF.

This clone was seen ten or more times. The read terminates 3 residues before the CDR3 end, so the remaining end is supplied by the germline J gene. The chain employs TRBV2 and TRBJ2-3; the D gene is possibly TRBD2 (6 bases). Germline V CDR1 and CDR2: SNHLY, FYNNEI. The CDR3 contains 16 residues. V dropped 11 bases and J dropped 6 bases, with 27 bases sitting between them. This CDR3 is CASLAALWRVTDTQYF. The DNA read from the CDR3 is TGTGCCTCTCTGGCCGCCCTATGGAGGGTCACCGATACG.

Ten or more counts support this clone. The CDR3 end lies 3 residues beyond the end of the read and is filled in from the germline J gene. The chain recombines TRBV19 with TRBJ1-5; D gene uncertain. Germline-derived CDR1 and CDR2 are LNHDA and SQIVND (reference sequence). The CDR3 contains 13 residues. Trimming took 7 bases from V and 5 from J, leaving 12 bases between them. The CDR3 protein is CASKELGDQPQHF. The sequenced part of the CDR3 DNA is TGTGCCAGTAAAGAACTGGGCGATCAGCCC.

This clone came up many times. Sequencing ends 3 residues short of the CDR3 end; the germline J gene provides the rest. The chain joins TRBV5-8 to TRBJ2-2, with D tentatively TRBD1 (5 bases). The CDR3 is made up of 13 amino acids. Germline CDR1 is SGHTS and CDR2 is YDEGEE. V was pared by 1 base and J by 6 bases, with 7 bases between. CDR3 DNA (partial): TGTGCCAGCAGCTTGTGGGGCCCCGGGGAG. Translation gives CASSLWGPGE. The full CDR3 protein is CASSLWGPGELFF.

The table lists this clone with many counts. The read terminates 3 residues before the CDR3 end, so the remaining end is supplied by the germline J gene. The chain carries TRBV19 and TRBJ2-1; no clear D gene. Germline values: CDR1 LNHDA, CDR2 SQIVND (reference sequence). The germline V and J ends were trimmed by 5 bases and 0 bases, with 5 bases remaining between them. The CDR3 length is 13 residues. Incomplete CDR3 DNA: TGTGCCAGTAGTGTCCGCTCCTACAATGAG. Protein: CASSVRSYNE. The whole CDR3 sequence reads CASSVRSYNEQFF.

A word on this clone: The CDR3 end is not reached by the read, which stops 3 residues before it; the germline J gene fills it in. The V call is TRBV7-9, the J call TRBJ2-7; the D is unclear. Between the trimmed V and J ends, which lost 5 bases and 5 bases, there was a span of 16 bases. Looked up from germline, CDR1 is SEHNR and CDR2 is FQNEAQ (reference sequence). The CDR3 runs 14 residues. The part of the CDR3 DNA that was read is TGTGCCAGCAGCCCCCCTTCGTGGGCCCACGAG. Amino acids: CASSPPSWAHE. From start to end, the CDR3 is CASSPPSWAHEQYF.

This clone came up many times. Sequencing ends 3 residues short of the CDR3 end; the germline J gene provides the rest. The rearrangement links TRBV19 to TRBJ2-7, with TRBD2 matching over 9 bases. Germline assignment: CDR1 LNHDA and CDR2 SQIVND (reference sequence). Trimming at V came to 6 bases and at J to 6 bases, leaving 18 bases not matched to a gene. The CDR3 covers 17 residues. CDR3: CASSHIPLSGGIAEQYF. The CDR3 bases that were read are TGTGCCAGTAGCCACATCCCTCTAAGCGGGGGGATCGCCGAG.

In its sample, this clone was seen many times. The read gets to within 3 residues of the CDR3 end, and the germline J gene fills in the rest. This chain joins TRBV29-1 and TRBJ2-3, with TRBD2 identical over 11 bases. V lost 2 bases, J lost 5 bases, and 18 bases stayed unmatched. CDR3 length equals 19 residues. Per the germline V gene, CDR1 is SQVTM and CDR2 is ANQGSEA. The sequenced CDR3 bases are TGCAGCGTTGAACCAACTTTCATAGCGGGGGGGCATGATGGAGATACG. This encodes CSVEPTFIAGGHDGDT. The whole CDR3 protein is CSVEPTFIAGGHDGDTQYF.

At least ten counts were recorded for this clone. Here the CDR3 reads CASVQSGSSYNEQFF. The covered CDR3 bases are TGTGCCAGCGTCCAGAGCGGCAGCTCCTACAATGAG. The chain carries TRBV7-9 and TRBJ2-1; D perhaps matches TRBD2 (5 bases). The read is 3 residues too short to cover the CDR3 end, so that end is filled in from the germline J gene. This CDR3 is 15 amino acids long. CDR1 is SEHNR, CDR2 FQNEAQ, per germline (reference sequence). Deletions cut 8 bases from V and 0 bases from J, with 14 bases between.

Ten or more counts support this clone. The read ends 3 residues early relative to the CDR3; the germline J gene fills the gap. The genes are TRBV20-1 and TRBJ2-3, with TRBD1 identical over 8 bases. Trimming cost V 5 bases and J 2 bases; bases outside gene matches: 6. The CDR3 sequence is 14 residues long. The germline V gene has CDR1 DFQATT and CDR2 SNEGSKA (reference sequence). CDR3 amino acids: CSAWTGKYTDTQYF. CDR3 DNA (partial): TGCAGTGCTTGGACAGGGAAATACACAGATACG.

This clone was seen at least ten times. The CDR3 goes on 3 residues after the read ends, and that part is filled in from the germline J gene. The genes are TRBV20-1 and TRBJ1-5; a weak D match, TRBD1 (6 bases). CDR3 size: 13 residues. CDR1 is DFQATT and CDR2 is SNEGSKA in the germline V gene (reference sequence). The V and J ends lost 3 bases and 3 bases respectively, with 9 bases between them. The sequenced part of the CDR3 DNA is TGCAGTGCTAGTACAGGGTCCAATCAGCCC. This gives the protein CSASTGSNQP. The full-length CDR3 reads as CSASTGSNQPQHF.

This clone was found a few times. Read data end 3 residues before the CDR3 end; the end is taken from the germline J gene. The V gene is TRBV7-2, the J gene TRBJ1-2; unclear D gene. Germline CDR1 and CDR2: SGHTA and FQGNSA. The CDR3 contains 13 residues. The DNA read from the CDR3 is TGTGCCAGCAGCTTAGGGCAAAACAATGAC. Translating it yields CASSLGQNND. The complete CDR3 reads CASSLGQNNDYTF.

Ten or more counts support this clone. The read gets to within 3 residues of the CDR3 end, and the germline J gene fills in the rest. The chain links TRBV18 to TRBJ2-2, with 10 bases aligning to TRBD2. Trimming cost V 6 bases and J 4 bases; bases outside gene matches: 11. The CDR3 has 17 amino acids. The germline V gene encodes CDR1 KGHSH and CDR2 LQKENI. This CDR3 is CASSEYSGRASTGELFF. Incomplete CDR3 DNA: TGTGCCAGCTCCGAATACAGCGGGAGGGCATCCACCGGGGAG.

This clone was counted many times. The read gets to within 3 residues of the CDR3 end, and the germline J gene fills in the rest. The chain uses TRBV18 and TRBJ2-4; 7 bases align to TRBD1. This CDR3 has 14 residues. Germline V gives CDR1 KGHSH, CDR2 LQKENI. The J segment lost 5 bases and the V segment lost 6 bases, leaving 7 bases of the junction unmatched. CDR3 region: CASSRQGNENIQYF. The CDR3 DNA, read in part, is TGTGCCAGCTCGCGACAGGGTAACGAAAACATT.

Ten or more counts support this clone. The CDR3 end falls 3 residues outside the read, so it is completed with the germline J gene. V and J are TRBV5-1 and TRBJ2-2, with a tentative D call TRBD1 (9 bases). The germline V gene encodes CDR1 SGHRS and CDR2 YFSETQ. The V end lost 2 bases, the J end lost 5 bases, and 13 bases lay between the germline ends. The CDR3 runs to 15 residues. The CDR3 DNA, read in part, is TGCGCCAGCAGCTTTAGCGGGACAGGGACCGGGGAG. Translated, it gives CASSFSGTGTGE. The entire CDR3 protein reads CASSFSGTGTGELFF. Full variable domain (rest looked up from reference TRBV5-1 and TRBJ2-2): KAGVTQTPRYLIKTRGQQVTLSCSPISGHRSVSWYQQTPGQGLQFLFEYFSETQRNKGNFPGRFSGRQFSNSRSEMNVSTLELGDSALYLCASSFSGTGTGELFFGEGSRLTVL.

This clone has a count of ten or more. The CDR3 goes on 3 residues after the read ends, and that part is filled in from the germline J gene. The gene calls are TRBV7-8 and TRBJ1-2, with D maybe TRBD1 (6 bases). V lost 2 bases to trimming and J lost 2 bases, with 12 bases between them. Germline CDR1 reads SGHVS; CDR2 reads FQNEAQ. CDR3 size: 15 residues. The CDR3: CASSLYGRGNYGYTF. The covered CDR3 bases are TGTGCCAGCAGCTTATATGGGAGGGGGAACTATGGC. Variable domain in full (rest from reference TRBV7-8 and TRBJ1-2): GAGVSQSPRYKVAKRGQDVALRCDPISGHVSLFWYQQALGQGPEFLTYFQNEAQLDKSGLPSDRFFAERPEGSVSTLKIQRTQQEDSAVYLCASSLYGRGNYGYTFGSGTRLTVV.

There are many counts of this clone. The sequence runs out 3 residues before the end of the CDR3; the remainder is reconstructed from the germline J gene. The chain is built from TRBV4-1 and TRBJ2-7; D possibly uses TRBD1 or TRBD2 (5 bases each). The CDR3 spans 15 residues. Germline-derived CDR1 and CDR2 are MGHRA and YSYEKL. Between the trimmed V and J ends, which lost 4 bases and 2 bases, there was a span of 15 bases. CDR3 DNA, as far as it was read: TGCGCCAGCAGCCTCGACGGTGAGGGGCCCTACGAG. It encodes CASSLDGEGPYE. The full CDR3 sequence reads CASSLDGEGPYEQYF.

This clone was seen at least ten times. Germline is not matched at one junction end, which may reflect a read error. The read ends 3 residues shy of where the CDR3 ends; the end is completed using the germline J gene. This sequence joins TRBV4-2 and TRBJ2-6; D gene unclear. The CDR3 spans 17 residues. Looked up from germline, CDR1 is LGHNA and CDR2 is YNFKEQ. The CDR3 sequence: CASSQKGSGTGANVLTF. The sequenced part of the CDR3 DNA is TGCGCCAGCAGCCAAAAAGGTTCGGGTACTGGGGCCAACGTC.

This clone showed up many times. The CDR3 end falls 3 residues outside the read, so it is completed with the germline J gene. J is TRBJ2-5 and V is TRBV7-2; TRBD2 matches at 8 bases. Trimming cost V 1 base and J 5 bases; bases outside gene matches: 6. Germline assignment: CDR1 SGHTA and CDR2 FQGNSA. The CDR3 runs 15 residues. The CDR3 region is CASSLVGTGGETQYF. The DNA read from the CDR3 is TGTGCCAGCAGCTTAGTGGGTACGGGGGGGGAGACC.

This clone has at least ten counts. The read stops 3 residues short of the end of the CDR3; the missing end is completed from the germline J gene. This rearrangement joins TRBV20-1 to TRBJ2-1, with TRBD2 matching 8 bases. This CDR3 comprises 13 residues. V was clipped by 7 bases and J by 6 bases; unmatched bases: 8. Germline V gene sequence: CDR1 DFQATT, CDR2 SNEGSKA (reference sequence). This CDR3 reads CSVPRGGSNEQFF. CDR3 bases read: TGCAGTGTACCCCGGGGGGGATCCAATGAG.

At least ten counts were recorded for this clone. The CDR3: CASEGRGRVSLGANVLTF. The covered CDR3 bases are TGTGCCAGTGAAGGCAGGGGGCGCGTCTCTCTCGGGGCCAACGTC. The chain recombines TRBV7-8 with TRBJ2-6, with 8 bases aligning to TRBD1. The sequence runs out 3 residues before the end of the CDR3; the remainder is reconstructed from the germline J gene. Per the germline V gene, CDR1 is SGHVS and CDR2 is FQNEAQ. Germline trimming cut 9 bases from V and 4 bases from J; bases unmatched to any gene: 17. The length of the CDR3 is 18 residues.

This clone was found many times. The sequenced fragment ends 3 residues before the CDR3 boundary, so the rest is inferred from the germline J gene. The chain has TRBV5-1 and TRBJ1-2; TRBD1 matches 7 bases. This CDR3 comprises 13 residues. V was clipped by 2 bases and J by 6 bases; unmatched bases: 4. Germline CDR1 is SGHRS and CDR2 is YFSETQ. The CDR3 sequence: CASSFRGTDGYTF. CDR3 DNA, as far as it was read: TGCGCCAGCAGCTTCAGAGGGACAGATGGC.

This clone has ten or more counts. Germline and junction disagree at one end, which may indicate a read error. Read data end 3 residues before the CDR3 end; the end is taken from the germline J gene. This chain uses TRBV4-2 with TRBJ1-1; weak D call: TRBD1 (5 bases). The CDR3 is 13 amino acids. Germline CDR1 is LGHNA and CDR2 is YNFKEQ. CDR3 sequence reads: CASRGDLNTEAFF. The CDR3 bases that were read are TGCGCCAGCAGAGGGGACTTGAACACTGAA.

This clone was found many times. From the germline J gene comes the end of the CDR3, since the read stops 3 residues before it. This rearrangement joins TRBV5-4 to TRBJ1-2; D is possibly TRBD1 (5 bases). Germline values: CDR1 SGHNT, CDR2 YYREEE (reference sequence). The CDR3 consists of 13 residues. The CDR3 reads CASSHERGLDYTF. Incomplete CDR3 DNA: TGTGCCAGCAGCCACGAGAGGGGATTGGAT.

This clone showed up many times. The sequenced fragment ends 3 residues before the CDR3 boundary, so the rest is inferred from the germline J gene. This chain connects TRBV20-1 to TRBJ2-1, with 9 bases identical to TRBD2. The CDR3 is made up of 14 amino acids. Germline-derived CDR1 and CDR2 are DFQATT and SNEGSKA (reference sequence). J gave up 6 bases and V 6 bases, and 9 bases lay outside the gene matches. Here the CDR3 reads CSAETSGRRNEQFF. Incomplete CDR3 DNA: TGCAGTGCAGAAACTAGCGGGCGCCGCAATGAG.